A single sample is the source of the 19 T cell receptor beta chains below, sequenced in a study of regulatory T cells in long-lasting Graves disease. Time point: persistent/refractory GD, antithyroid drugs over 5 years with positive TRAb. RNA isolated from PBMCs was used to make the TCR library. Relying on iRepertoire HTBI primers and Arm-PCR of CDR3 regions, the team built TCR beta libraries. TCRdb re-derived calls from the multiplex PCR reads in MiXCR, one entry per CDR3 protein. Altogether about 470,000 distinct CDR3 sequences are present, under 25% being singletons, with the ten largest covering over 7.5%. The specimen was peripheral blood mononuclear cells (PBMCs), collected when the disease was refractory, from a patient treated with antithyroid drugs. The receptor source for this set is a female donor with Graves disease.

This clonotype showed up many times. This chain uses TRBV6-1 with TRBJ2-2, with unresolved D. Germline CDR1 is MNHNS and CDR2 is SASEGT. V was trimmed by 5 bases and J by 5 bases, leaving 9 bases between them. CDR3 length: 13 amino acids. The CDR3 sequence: CASSRAITGELFF. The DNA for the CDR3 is TGTGCCAGCAGTCGAGCCATAACCGGGGAGCTGTTTTTT.

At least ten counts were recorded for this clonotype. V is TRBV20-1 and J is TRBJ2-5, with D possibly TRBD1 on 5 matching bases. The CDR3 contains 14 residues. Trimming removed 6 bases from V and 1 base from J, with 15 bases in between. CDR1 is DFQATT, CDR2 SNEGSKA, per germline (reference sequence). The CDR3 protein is CSAPLGRSQETQYF. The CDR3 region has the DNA TGCAGTGCCCCCCTGGGGCGGAGCCAAGAGACCCAGTACTTC.

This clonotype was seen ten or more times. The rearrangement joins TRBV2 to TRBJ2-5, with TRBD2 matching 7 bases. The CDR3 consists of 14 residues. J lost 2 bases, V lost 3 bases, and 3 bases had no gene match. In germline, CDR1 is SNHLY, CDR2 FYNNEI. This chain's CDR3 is CASSEAGEQETQYF. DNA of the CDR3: TGTGCCAGCAGTGAGGCGGGAGAGCAAGAGACCCAGTACTTC.

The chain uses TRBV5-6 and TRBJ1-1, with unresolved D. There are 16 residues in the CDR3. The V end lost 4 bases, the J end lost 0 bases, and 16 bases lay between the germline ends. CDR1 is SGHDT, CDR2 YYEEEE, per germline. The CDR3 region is CASSRSPGFMNTEAFF. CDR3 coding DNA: TGTGCCAGCAGCAGAAGTCCAGGCTTCATGAACACTGAAGCTTTCTTT.

CDR3 in DNA: TGTGCCAGCAGTCACCTACGACTAGCGGGGGGTCGGGGGACCCAGTACTTC. This encodes CASSHLRLAGGRGTQYF. The chain recombines TRBV12-3 or TRBV12-4 with TRBJ2-5; 13 bases line up with TRBD2. The V gene end was trimmed by 5 bases and the J gene end by 7 bases; junction bases not matched to a gene: 13. This CDR3 contains 17 residues.

The chain's CDR3 is CASSFDRGDRYEQYF. As DNA, the CDR3 is TGTGCCAGCAGTTTTGACAGGGGAGATCGCTACGAGCAGTACTTC. V and J are TRBV27 and TRBJ2-7; 8 nucleotides align to TRBD1. Germline lookup yields CDR1 MNHEY and CDR2 SMNVEV (reference sequence). Trimming cost V 3 bases and J 3 bases; bases outside gene matches: 7. This CDR3 region has 15 residues.

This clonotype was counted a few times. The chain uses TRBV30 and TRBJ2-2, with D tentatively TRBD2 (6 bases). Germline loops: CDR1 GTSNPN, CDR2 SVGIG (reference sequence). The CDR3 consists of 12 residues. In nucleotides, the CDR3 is TGTGCGGCGGGTCTAGCGACCGGGGAGCTGTTTTTT. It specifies CAAGLATGELFF.

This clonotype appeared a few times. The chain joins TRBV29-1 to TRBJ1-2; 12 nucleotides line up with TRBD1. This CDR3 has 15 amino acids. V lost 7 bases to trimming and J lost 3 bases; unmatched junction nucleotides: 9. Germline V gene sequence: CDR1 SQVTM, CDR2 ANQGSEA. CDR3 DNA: TGCAGCGCCAGGGACAGGGGGCGCGTATACTATGGCTACACCTTC. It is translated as CSARDRGRVYYGYTF.

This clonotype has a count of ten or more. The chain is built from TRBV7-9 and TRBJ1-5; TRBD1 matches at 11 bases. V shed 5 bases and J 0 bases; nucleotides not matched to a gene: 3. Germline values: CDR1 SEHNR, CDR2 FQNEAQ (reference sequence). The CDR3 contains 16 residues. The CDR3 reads CASSIGTGGSNQPQHF. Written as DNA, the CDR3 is TGTGCCAGCAGCATAGGGACAGGGGGTAGCAATCAGCCCCAGCATTTT.

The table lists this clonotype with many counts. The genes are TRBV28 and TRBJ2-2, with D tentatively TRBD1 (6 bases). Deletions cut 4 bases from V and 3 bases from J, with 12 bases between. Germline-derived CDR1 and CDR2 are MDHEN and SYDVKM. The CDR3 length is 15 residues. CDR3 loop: CASSSRTVHTGELFF. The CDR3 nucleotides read TGTGCCAGCAGTTCCCGGACAGTCCACACCGGGGAGCTGTTTTTT. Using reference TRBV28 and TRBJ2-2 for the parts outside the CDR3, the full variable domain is DVKVTQSSRYLVKRTGEKVFLECVQDMDHENMFWYRQDPGLGLRLIYFSYDVKMKEKGDIPEGYSVSREKKERFSLILESASTNQTSMYLCASSSRTVHTGELFFGEGSRLTVL.

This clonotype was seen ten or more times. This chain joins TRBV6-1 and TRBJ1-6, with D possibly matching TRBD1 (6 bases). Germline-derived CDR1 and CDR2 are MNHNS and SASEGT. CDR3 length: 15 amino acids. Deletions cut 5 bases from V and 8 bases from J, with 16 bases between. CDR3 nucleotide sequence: TGTGCCAGCAGTACTGGACAGAGGGGGTATTCACCCCTCCACTTT. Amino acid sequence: CASSTGQRGYSPLHF.

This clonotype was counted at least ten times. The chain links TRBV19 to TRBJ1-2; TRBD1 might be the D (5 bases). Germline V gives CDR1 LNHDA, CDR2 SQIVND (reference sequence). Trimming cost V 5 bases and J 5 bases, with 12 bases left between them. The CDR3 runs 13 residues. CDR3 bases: TGTGCCAGTAGTCCGGGACTTGGATATGGCTACACCTTC. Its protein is CASSPGLGYGYTF.

The CDR3 DNA is TGTGCCAGCACCGAAGCAGGAGATACGCAGTATTTT. It encodes CASTEAGDTQYF. The chain carries TRBV12-3 or TRBV12-4 and TRBJ2-3; no definite D call. V was pared by 7 bases and J by 5 bases, with 10 bases between. There are 12 residues in the CDR3.

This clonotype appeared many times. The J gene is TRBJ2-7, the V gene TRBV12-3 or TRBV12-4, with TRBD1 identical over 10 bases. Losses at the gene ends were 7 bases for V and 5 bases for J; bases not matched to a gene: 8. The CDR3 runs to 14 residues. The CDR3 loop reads CASIPGQGLHEQYF. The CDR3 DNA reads TGTGCCAGCATCCCGGGACAGGGGTTACACGAGCAGTACTTC.

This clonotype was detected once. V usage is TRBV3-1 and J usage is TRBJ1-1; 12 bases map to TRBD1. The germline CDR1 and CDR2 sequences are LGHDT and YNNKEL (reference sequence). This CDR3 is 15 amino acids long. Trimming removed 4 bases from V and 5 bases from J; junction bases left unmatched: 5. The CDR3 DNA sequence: TGTGCCAGCAGCCCAGGGACAGGGGGCCTGACTGAAGCTTTCTTT. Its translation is CASSPGTGGLTEAFF. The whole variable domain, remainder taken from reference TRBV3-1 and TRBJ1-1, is DTAVSQTPKYLVTQMGNDKSIKCEQNLGHDTMYWYKQDSKKFLKIMFSYNNKELIINETVPNRFSPKSPDKAHLNLHINSLELGDSAVYFCASSPGTGGLTEAFFGQGTRLTVV.

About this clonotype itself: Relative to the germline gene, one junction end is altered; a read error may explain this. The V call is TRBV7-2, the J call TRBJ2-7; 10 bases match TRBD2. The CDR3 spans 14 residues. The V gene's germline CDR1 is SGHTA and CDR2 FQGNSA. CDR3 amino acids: CASSLLAGQYEQYF. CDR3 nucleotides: TGTGCAAGCAGCTTACTAGCGGGACAGTACGAGCAGTACTTC.

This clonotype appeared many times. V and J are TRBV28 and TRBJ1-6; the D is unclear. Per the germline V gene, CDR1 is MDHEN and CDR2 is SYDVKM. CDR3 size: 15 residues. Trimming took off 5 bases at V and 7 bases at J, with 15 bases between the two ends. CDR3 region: CASSADGIWNSPLHF. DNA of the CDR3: TGTGCCAGCAGTGCCGATGGGATCTGGAATTCACCCCTCCACTTT.

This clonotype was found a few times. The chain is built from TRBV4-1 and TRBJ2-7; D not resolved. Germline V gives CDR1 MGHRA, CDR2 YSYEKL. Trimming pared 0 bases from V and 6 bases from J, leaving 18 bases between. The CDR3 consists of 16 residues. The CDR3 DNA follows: TGCGCCAGCAGCCAAGATCTGGGCTTAACCTCTTCCGAGCAGTACTTC. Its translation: CASSQDLGLTSSEQYF.

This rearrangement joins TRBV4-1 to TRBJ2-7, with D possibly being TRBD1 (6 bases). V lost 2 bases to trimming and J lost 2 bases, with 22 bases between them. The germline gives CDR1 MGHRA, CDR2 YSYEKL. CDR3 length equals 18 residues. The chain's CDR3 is CASSQFASTGKSTYEQYF. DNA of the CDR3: TGCGCCAGCAGCCAATTTGCGAGTACAGGGAAATCGACCTACGAGCAGTACTTC.